This T cell receptor beta chain came from a study of CD8+CD57+ T cells in acquired aplastic anemia. The CDR3 runs to 14 residues. V shed 0 bases and J shed 4 bases, with 8 bases lying between them. The germline V gene has CDR1 SGHRS and CDR2 YFSETQ. Using genomic DNA as the template, TCR beta VDJ and CDR3 profiling was carried out. TCRdb reprocessed the reads with MiXCR, giving one entry per CDR3 protein. The data contain some 170,000 distinct CDR3 sequences, about 48% of them singletons. This clonotype was seen ten or more times. The specimen sequenced was sorted CD4+, CD8+, or CD8+CD57+ T cells (not recorded which) from PBMCs. The chain couples TRBV5-1 to TRBJ1-5; weak D call: TRBD1 (5 bases). This receptor was taken from a human donor in good health. CDR3 DNA sequence: TGCGCCAGCAGCTTGGGGGGGGAAAATCAGCCCCAGCATTTT. Its translation: CASSLGGENQPQHF.